A selection of T cell receptor beta chains follows, all from one sample in a study of T-cell reconstitution after alpha-beta-depleted transplantation in children. TCRdb processed the PCR reads anew with MiXCR; each CDR3 protein has one entry. The sample has almost 600,000 distinct CDR3 sequences; approximately 30% are singletons. Sequencing was performed on PBMCs, taken before TCRalphabeta/CD19-depleted stem cell transplant. The receptors shown here come from a boy younger than two with Wiskott-Aldrich syndrome, due to receive a stem cell transplant. Both conserved end residues are part of each CDR3. D genes are given only for firm matches. The size entry is marked missing in some rows and otherwise reads once, few, many or a size class.

v_call,clone_size,j_call,d_call,cdr3_aa,cdr3_nt
TRBV12-3/TRBV12-4,.,TRBJ2-1,.,CASTTNVGRSNEQFF,TGTGCCAGCACTACGAACGTGGGGCGCAGCAATGAGCAGTTCTTC
TRBV3-1,few,TRBJ1-2,TRBD1,CASSQATGASYGYTF,TGTGCCAGCAGCCAAGCGACAGGGGCGAGCTATGGCTACACCTTC
TRBV4-2,.,TRBJ2-1,TRBD2,CASSELAGVPHEQFF,TGTGCCAGCAGCGAATTAGCGGGAGTCCCCCATGAGCAGTTCTTC
TRBV28,.,TRBJ2-7,TRBD2,CASSFGLAGVWQYF,TGTGCCAGCAGTTTCGGGCTAGCGGGAGTCTGGCAGTACTTC
TRBV9,.,TRBJ2-1,TRBD1,CASNSGTGEYNEQFF,TGTGCCAGCAACTCCGGGACAGGGGAATACAATGAGCAGTTCTTC
TRBV7-3,few,TRBJ2-2,.,CASSLSFKNTGELFF,TGTGCCAGCAGCTTAAGTTTTAAGAACACCGGGGAGCTGTTTTTT
TRBV20-1,.,TRBJ2-1,TRBD2,CSASHSGMMYNEQFF,TGCAGTGCTAGCCATAGCGGGATGATGTACAATGAGCAGTTCTTC
TRBV5-4,.,TRBJ1-6,.,CASSLGQTNNSPLHF,TGTGCCAGCAGCTTGGGGCAGACCAATAATTCACCCCTCCACTTT
TRBV7-8,.,TRBJ2-7,TRBD1,CASSLALGQGAGVGEQYF,TGTGCCAGCAGCTTAGCGCTGGGACAGGGGGCGGGAGTAGGTGAGCAGTACTTC
TRBV5-5,few,TRBJ2-3,.,CASSQEGPDTQYF,TGTGCCAGCAGCCAGGAAGGTCCAGATACGCAGTATTTT
TRBV28,few,TRBJ2-3,.,CASGATDTQYF,TGTGCCAGCGGAGCGACAGATACGCAGTATTTT
TRBV2,.,TRBJ2-5,.,CASGGRGRETQYF,TGTGCCAGTGGCGGTCGGGGGAGAGAGACCCAGTACTTC
TRBV5-1,few,TRBJ2-7,TRBD2,CASSLGASGSHEQYF,TGCGCCAGCAGCTTGGGGGCTAGCGGGAGCCACGAGCAGTACTTC
TRBV20-1,few,TRBJ2-5,.,CSAPELQETQYF,TGCAGTGCTCCGGAGTTACAAGAGACCCAGTACTTC
TRBV29-1,.,TRBJ2-5,TRBD1,CSVAGTGQETQYF,TGCAGCGTTGCGGGGACAGGCCAAGAGACCCAGTACTTC
TRBV10-3,once,TRBJ2-1,TRBD2,CAISESRLAGSRGQWNQFF,TGTGCCATCAGTGAGTCGCGACTAGCGGGAAGCCGGGGTCAATGGAACCAGTTCTTC
TRBV5-1,few,TRBJ1-4,TRBD1,CASSLAGGGEKLFF,TGCGCCAGCAGCTTGGCAGGGGGCGGTGAAAAACTGTTTTTT